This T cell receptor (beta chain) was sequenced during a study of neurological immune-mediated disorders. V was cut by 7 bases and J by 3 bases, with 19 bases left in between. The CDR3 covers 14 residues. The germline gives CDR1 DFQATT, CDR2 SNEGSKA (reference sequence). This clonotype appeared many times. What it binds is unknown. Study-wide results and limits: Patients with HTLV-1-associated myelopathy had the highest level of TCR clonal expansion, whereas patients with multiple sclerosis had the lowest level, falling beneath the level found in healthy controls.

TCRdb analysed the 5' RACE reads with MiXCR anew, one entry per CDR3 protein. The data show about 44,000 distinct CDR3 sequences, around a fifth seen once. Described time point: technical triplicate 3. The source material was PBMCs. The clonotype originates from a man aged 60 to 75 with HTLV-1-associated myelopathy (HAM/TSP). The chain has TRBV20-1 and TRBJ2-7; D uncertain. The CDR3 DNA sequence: TGCAGTGTCTCCGACCTATCCCGCGGCTACGAGCAGTACTTC. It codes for CSVSDLSRGYEQYF.